This TCR beta chain was recovered during a study of T cell responses to AZD1222 COVID-19 vaccine. In the case of this clone: Its antigen is still unknown.

Assay used: immunoSEQ multiplex PCR; TCRdb lists only in-frame clones, some missing. This repertoire shows over 45,000 clones, around 87% found once; its top ten account for over 15%. Findings and caveats of the study: The study sampled repertoires only after the peak T cell response. Receipt of two AZD1222 doses was followed by a rise in Spike-specific TCR breadth and depth. Close to half of all spike-specific TCRs reportedly target regions of the variants that are unmutated.

V lost 2 bases, J lost 13 bases, and 5 bases stayed unmatched. Per the germline V gene, CDR1 is LNHDA and CDR2 is SQIVND (reference sequence). This CDR3 is 12 amino acids long. This receptor was taken from an adult in good health. The rearrangement uses TRBV19 and TRBJ1-5, with TRBD1 matching 7 bases. Sequencing used peripheral blood, obtained on day 0 of AZD1222 vaccination. The CDR3 loop is CASSIRGGGQHF. DNA for the CDR3: TGTGCCAGTAGTATAAGAGGGGGCGGGCAGCATTTT.